A single sample gave rise to the 8 T cell receptor beta chains below, sequenced in a study of type 1 regulatory T cells. TCRdb analysed the reads with MiXCR anew, one entry per CDR3 protein. This table has some 100,000 distinct CDR3 sequences, roughly 28% appearing once. Sequencing was done on a sample of CD4+ T cells, either the whole sample or a sorted fraction (not recorded which). Receptor source: a human donor in good health.

This clonotype has more than one count but fewer than ten. V is TRBV7-9 and J is TRBJ1-1; 7 positions match TRBD1. This CDR3 spans 15 amino acids. Germline V lookup: CDR1 SEHNR, CDR2 FQNEAQ (reference sequence). V lost 4 bases, J lost 5 bases, and 10 bases stayed unmatched. The CDR3 reads CASSSQTGKGTEAFF. DNA for the CDR3: TGTGCCAGCAGCTCTCAGACAGGGAAGGGGACTGAAGCTTTCTTT.

This clonotype appeared a few times. The chain links TRBV15 to TRBJ2-4, with 9 bases matching TRBD2. The V and J ends lost 3 bases and 4 bases, in that order; junction bases with no gene match: 7. CDR3 length: 16 amino acids. Germline CDR1 LNHNV, CDR2 YYDKDF (reference sequence). The CDR3 reads CATSRAVAGVKNIQYF. The CDR3 region has the DNA TGTGCCACCAGCAGGGCCGTAGCGGGGGTGAAAAACATTCAGTACTTC.

The chain recombines TRBV10-3 with TRBJ2-7, with 8 nucleotides matching TRBD1. CDR1 and CDR2 (germline): ENHRY, SYGVKD. Losses at the gene ends were 4 bases for V and 3 bases for J; bases not matched to a gene: 5. The CDR3 runs 14 residues. CDR3 bases: TGTGCCATCAGTGGAAACGGACAGGGCTACGAGCAGTACTTC. It is translated as CAISGNGQGYEQYF.

About this clonotype: The CDR3 carries no conserved terminal phenylalanine or tryptophan, so it likely arises from a read error. The chain recombines TRBV28 with TRBJ2-2; the match to TRBD2 covers 11 bases. V lost 6 bases, J lost 5 bases, and 11 bases stayed unmatched. The germline V gene has CDR1 MDHEN and CDR2 SYDVKM. There are 17 residues in the CDR3. The CDR3 loop is CASRGPSGRPGTGELFS. CDR3 DNA sequence: TGTGCCAGCAGGGGTCCTAGCGGGAGGCCGGGGACCGGGGAGCTGTTTTCT.

CDR3 DNA sequence: TGTGCCAGCTTCGGGGGACCAGGGCGTAGCTCCTACAATGAGCAGTTCTTC. Its protein is CASFGGPGRSSYNEQFF. The V call is TRBV7-8, the J call TRBJ2-1; possibly TRBD2 for D (6 bases). The V and J ends lost 8 bases and 0 bases respectively, with 20 bases between them. The CDR3 extends over 17 amino acids. Germline V gene data show CDR1 as SGHVS and CDR2 as FQNEAQ.

This sequence joins TRBV19 and TRBJ2-6; the D gene is possibly TRBD2 (6 bases). In germline, CDR1 is LNHDA, CDR2 SQIVND (reference sequence). Between the trimmed V and J ends, which lost 11 bases and 0 bases, there was a span of 8 bases. CDR3 length equals 13 residues. The DNA for the CDR3 is TGTGCCTGCGGGAACTCTGGGGCCAACGTCCTGACTTTC. Translation: CACGNSGANVLTF.

This clonotype appeared a few times. This chain uses TRBV7-2 with TRBJ2-1; 7 bases are a match to TRBD2. The CDR3 runs to 15 residues. Germline trimming cut 6 bases from V and 4 bases from J; bases unmatched to any gene: 9. Germline V gene lookup returns CDR1 SGHTA and CDR2 FQGNSA. CDR3 DNA: TGTGCCAGCAGGTCGGCCAGCGGGGATTACAATGAGCAGTTCTTC. It translates to CASRSASGDYNEQFF.

This clonotype was detected a few times. The rearrangement uses TRBV7-2 and TRBJ2-2; D remains ambiguous. CDR3 length equals 12 residues. CDR1 and CDR2 from the germline V gene are SGHTA and FQGNSA. V lost 2 bases and J lost 7, with 5 bases in between. This CDR3 is CASSLLSGELFF. DNA of the CDR3: TGTGCCAGCAGCTTATTGAGCGGGGAGCTGTTTTTT.